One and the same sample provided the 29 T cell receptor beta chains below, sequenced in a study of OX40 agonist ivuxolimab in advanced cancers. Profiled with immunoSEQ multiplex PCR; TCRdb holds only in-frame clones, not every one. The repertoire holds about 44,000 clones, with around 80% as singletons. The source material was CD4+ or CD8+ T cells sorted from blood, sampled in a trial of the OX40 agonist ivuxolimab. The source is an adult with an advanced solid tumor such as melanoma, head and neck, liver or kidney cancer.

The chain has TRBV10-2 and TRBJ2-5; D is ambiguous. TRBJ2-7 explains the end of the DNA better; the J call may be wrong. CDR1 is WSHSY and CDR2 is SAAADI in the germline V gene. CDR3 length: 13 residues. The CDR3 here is CASSDQPAYEQYF. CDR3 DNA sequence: TGCGCCAGCAGTGATCAACCGGCCTACGAGCAGTACTTC.

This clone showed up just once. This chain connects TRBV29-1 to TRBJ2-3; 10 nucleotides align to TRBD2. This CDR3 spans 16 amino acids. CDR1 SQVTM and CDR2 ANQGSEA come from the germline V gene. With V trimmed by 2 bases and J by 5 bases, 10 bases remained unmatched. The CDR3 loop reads CSVEPQASGRGDTQYF. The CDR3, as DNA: TGCAGCGTTGAACCCCAGGCTAGCGGGAGAGGAGATACGCAGTATTTT.

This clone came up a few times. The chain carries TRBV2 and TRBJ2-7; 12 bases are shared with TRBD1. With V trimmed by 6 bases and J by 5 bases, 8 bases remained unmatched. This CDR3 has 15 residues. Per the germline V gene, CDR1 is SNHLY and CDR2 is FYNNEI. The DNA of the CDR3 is TGTGCCAGCAGGGCCCGGGACAGGGGGCACCACGAGCAGTACTTC. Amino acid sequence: CASRARDRGHHEQYF. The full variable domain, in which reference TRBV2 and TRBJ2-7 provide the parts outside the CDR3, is EPEVTQTPSHQVTQMGQEVILRCVPISNHLYFYWYRQILGQKVEFLVSFYNNEISEKSEIFDDQFSVERPDGSNFTLKIRSTKLEDSAMYFCASRARDRGHHEQYFGPGTRLTVT.

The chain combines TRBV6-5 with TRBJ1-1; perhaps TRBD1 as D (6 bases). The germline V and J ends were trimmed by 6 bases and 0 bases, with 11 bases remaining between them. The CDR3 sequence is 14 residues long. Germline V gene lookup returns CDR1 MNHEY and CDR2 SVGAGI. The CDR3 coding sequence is TGTGCCAGCAGAAACGGACAGTTGAACACTGAAGCTTTCTTT. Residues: CASRNGQLNTEAFF.

In DNA, the CDR3 is TGTGCCAGCAGCCTTGGCGAGGGTTTGTACAATGAGCAGTTCTTC. Residues: CASSLGEGLYNEQFF. The chain employs TRBV7-3 and TRBJ2-1, with D perhaps TRBD2 (5 bases). Germline V lookup: CDR1 SGHTA, CDR2 FQGTGA. V dropped 5 bases and J dropped 4 bases, with 15 bases sitting between them. This CDR3 comprises 15 residues.

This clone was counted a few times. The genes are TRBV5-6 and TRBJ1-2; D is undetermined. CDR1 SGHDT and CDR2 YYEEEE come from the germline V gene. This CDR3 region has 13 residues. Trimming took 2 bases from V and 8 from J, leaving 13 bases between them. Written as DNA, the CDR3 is TGTGCCAGCAGCTTACAAGGGTGGCAGGGCTACACCTTC. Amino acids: CASSLQGWQGYTF.

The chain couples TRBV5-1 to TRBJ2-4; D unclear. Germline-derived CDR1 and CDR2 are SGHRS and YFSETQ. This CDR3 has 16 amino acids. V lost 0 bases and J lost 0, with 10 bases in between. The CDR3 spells CASSLGRLLAKNIQYF. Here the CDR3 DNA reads TGCGCCAGCAGCTTGGGACGGTTATTAGCCAAAAACATTCAGTACTTC.

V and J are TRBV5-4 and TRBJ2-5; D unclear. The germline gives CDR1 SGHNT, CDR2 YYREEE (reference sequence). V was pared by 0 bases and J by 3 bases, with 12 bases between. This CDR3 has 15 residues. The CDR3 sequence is CASSLDVGEKETQYF. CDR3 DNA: TGTGCCAGCAGCTTGGATGTGGGTGAGAAAGAGACCCAGTACTTC.

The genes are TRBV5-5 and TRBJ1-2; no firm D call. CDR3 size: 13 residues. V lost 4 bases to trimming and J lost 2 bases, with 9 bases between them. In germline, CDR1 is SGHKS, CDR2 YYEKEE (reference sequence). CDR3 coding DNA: TGTGCCAGCAGCAGCCTCTCCAACTATGGCTACACCTTC. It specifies CASSSLSNYGYTF.

The DNA for the CDR3 is TGTGCCAGCAGCTTAGGCGCAGGGACGGGGTCAGATACGCAGTATTTT. Its protein is CASSLGAGTGSDTQYF. The chain links TRBV7-7 to TRBJ2-3, with D tentatively TRBD1 or TRBD2 (5 bases each). The germline V and J ends were trimmed by 1 base and 4 bases, with 15 bases remaining between them. The CDR3 contains 16 residues. Germline CDR1 reads SSHAT; CDR2 reads FNYEAQ (reference sequence).

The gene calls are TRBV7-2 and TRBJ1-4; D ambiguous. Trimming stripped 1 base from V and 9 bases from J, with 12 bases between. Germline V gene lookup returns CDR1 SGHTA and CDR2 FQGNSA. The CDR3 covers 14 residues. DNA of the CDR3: TGTGCCAGCAGCTTAGAAAGGCCCGCAAAAAAACTGTTTTTT. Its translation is CASSLERPAKKLFF.

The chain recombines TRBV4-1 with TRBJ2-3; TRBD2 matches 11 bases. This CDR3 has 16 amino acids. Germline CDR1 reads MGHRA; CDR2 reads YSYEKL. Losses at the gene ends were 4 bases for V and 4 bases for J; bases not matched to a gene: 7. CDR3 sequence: CASSRDLAGGSDTQYF. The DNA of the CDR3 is TGCGCCAGCAGCCGGGATCTAGCGGGAGGATCAGATACGCAGTATTTT.

This CDR3 is CASKVLVPGSKPGTSGSEQYF. Here the CDR3 DNA reads TGTGCCAGCAAAGTCCTGGTACCAGGGAGTAAGCCCGGGACTAGCGGGAGCGAGCAGTACTTC. The chain combines TRBV28 with TRBJ2-7; 14 bases fit TRBD2. The V gene's germline CDR1 is MDHEN and CDR2 SYDVKM. Losses at the gene ends were 7 bases for V and 6 bases for J; bases not matched to a gene: 26. The CDR3 is 21 residues long.

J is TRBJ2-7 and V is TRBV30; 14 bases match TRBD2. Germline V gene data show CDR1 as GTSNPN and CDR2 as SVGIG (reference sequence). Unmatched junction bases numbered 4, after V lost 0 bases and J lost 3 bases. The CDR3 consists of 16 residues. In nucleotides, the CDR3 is TGTGCCTGGAGTGTAGCGACTAGCGGGAGGGTCTACGAGCAGTACTTC. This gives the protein CAWSVATSGRVYEQYF.

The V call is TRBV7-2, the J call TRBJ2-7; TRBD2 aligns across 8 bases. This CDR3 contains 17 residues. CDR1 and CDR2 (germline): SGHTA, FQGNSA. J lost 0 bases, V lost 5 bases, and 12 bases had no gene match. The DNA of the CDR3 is TGTGCCAGCAGCCTTCCGGGGGGGGCTCTCATCTCCTACGAGCAGTACTTC. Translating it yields CASSLPGGALISYEQYF.

The CDR3: CASSRQGDTEAFF. CDR3 DNA: TGTGCCAGTAGTCGACAGGGTGACACTGAAGCTTTCTTT. The genes are TRBV19 and TRBJ1-1, with TRBD1 identical over 7 bases. Unmatched junction bases numbered 3, after V lost 5 bases and J lost 3 bases. The CDR3 is 13 amino acids. Germline V gene lookup returns CDR1 LNHDA and CDR2 SQIVND (reference sequence).

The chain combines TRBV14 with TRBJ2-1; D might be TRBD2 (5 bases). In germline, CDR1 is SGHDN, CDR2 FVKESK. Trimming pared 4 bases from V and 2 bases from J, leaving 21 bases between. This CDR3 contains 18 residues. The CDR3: CASSLPSSWERPYNEQFF. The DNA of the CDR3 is TGTGCCAGCAGCCTCCCCAGTTCGTGGGAGCGCCCCTACAATGAGCAGTTCTTC. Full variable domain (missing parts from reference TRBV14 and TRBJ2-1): EAGVTQFPSHSVIEKGQTVTLRCDPISGHDNLYWYRRVMGKEIKFLLHFVKESKQDESGMPNNRFLAERTGGTYSTLKVQPAELEDSGVYFCASSLPSSWERPYNEQFFGPGTRLTVL.

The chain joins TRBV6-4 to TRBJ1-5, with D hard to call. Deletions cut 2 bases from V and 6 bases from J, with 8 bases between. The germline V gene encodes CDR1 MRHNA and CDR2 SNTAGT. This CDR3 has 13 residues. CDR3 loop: CASSDGVSQPQHF. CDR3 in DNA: TGTGCCAGCAGTGACGGGGTAAGTCAGCCCCAGCATTTT.

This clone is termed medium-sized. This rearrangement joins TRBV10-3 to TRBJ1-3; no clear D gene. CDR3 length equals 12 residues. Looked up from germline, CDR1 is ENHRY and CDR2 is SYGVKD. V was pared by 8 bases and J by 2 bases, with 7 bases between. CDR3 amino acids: CAIGVPGNTIYF. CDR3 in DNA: TGTGCCATCGGGGTTCCTGGAAACACCATATATTTT.

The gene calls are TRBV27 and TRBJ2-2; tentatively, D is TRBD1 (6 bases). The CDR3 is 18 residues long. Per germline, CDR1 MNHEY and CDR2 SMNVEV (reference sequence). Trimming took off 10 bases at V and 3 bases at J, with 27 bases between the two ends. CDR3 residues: CATPRRSGQGSDTGELFF. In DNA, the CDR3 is TGTGCCACCCCTCGGCGATCAGGGCAGGGGTCGGACACCGGGGAGCTGTTTTTT.

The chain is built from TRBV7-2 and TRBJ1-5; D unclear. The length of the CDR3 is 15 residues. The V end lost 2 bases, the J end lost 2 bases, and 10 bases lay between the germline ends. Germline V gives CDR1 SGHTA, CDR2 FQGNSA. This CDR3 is CASSLMAEGNQPQHF. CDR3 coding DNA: TGTGCCAGCAGCTTAATGGCCGAGGGCAATCAGCCCCAGCATTTT.

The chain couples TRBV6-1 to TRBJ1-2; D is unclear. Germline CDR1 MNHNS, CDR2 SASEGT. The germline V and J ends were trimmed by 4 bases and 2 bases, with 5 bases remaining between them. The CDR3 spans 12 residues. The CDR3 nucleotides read TGTGCCAGCAGTGGGCGAAACTATGGCTACACCTTC. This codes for CASSGRNYGYTF.

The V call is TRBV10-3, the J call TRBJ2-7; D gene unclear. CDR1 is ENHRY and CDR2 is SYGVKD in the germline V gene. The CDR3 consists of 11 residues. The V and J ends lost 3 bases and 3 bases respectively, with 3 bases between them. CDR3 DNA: TGTGCCATCAGTGATTACTACGAGCAGTACTTC. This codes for CAISDYYEQYF.

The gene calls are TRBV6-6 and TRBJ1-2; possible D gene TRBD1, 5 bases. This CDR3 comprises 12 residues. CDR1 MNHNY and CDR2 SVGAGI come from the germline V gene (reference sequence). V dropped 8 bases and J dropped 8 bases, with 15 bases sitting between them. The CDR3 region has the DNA TGTGCCAGCCAACTATTCGACAGAGGCTACACCTTC. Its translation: CASQLFDRGYTF.

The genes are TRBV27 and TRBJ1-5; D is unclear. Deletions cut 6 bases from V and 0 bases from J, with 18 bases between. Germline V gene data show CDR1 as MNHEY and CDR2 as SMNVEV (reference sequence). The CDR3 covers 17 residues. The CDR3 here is CASRPGWSVDSNQPQHF. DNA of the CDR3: TGTGCCAGCAGGCCCGGCTGGTCGGTGGATAGCAATCAGCCCCAGCATTTT.

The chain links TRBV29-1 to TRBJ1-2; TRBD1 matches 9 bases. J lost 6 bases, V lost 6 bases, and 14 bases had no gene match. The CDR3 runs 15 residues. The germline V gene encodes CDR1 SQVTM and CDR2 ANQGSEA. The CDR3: CSVLDPGTGRDGYTF. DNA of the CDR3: TGCAGCGTCCTCGATCCCGGGACAGGGAGGGATGGCTACACCTTC.

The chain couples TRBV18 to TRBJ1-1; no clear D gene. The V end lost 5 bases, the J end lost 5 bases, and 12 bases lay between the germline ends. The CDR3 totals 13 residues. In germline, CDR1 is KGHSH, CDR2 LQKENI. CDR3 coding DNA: TGTGCCAGCTCATCTGGGGTAGGAACTGAAGCTTTCTTT. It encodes CASSSGVGTEAFF.

The CDR3 DNA is TGTGCCAGCAGGGACAGGGTGGGAAACACCATATATTTT. This translates into CASRDRVGNTIYF. The chain carries TRBV28 and TRBJ1-3; 8 bases are a match to TRBD1. Per the germline V gene, CDR1 is MDHEN and CDR2 is SYDVKM. The ends lost 6 bases at V and 4 bases at J; junction bases unmatched: 2. The CDR3 extends over 13 amino acids.

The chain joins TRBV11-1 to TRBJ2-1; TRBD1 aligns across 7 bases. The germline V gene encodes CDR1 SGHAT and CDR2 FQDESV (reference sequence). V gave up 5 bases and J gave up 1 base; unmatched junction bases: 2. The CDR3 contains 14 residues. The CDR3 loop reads CASSPDRSYNEQFF. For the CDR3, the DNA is TGTGCCAGCAGCCCGGACAGGTCCTACAATGAGCAGTTCTTC.